Listed here are 5 T cell receptor beta chains from one sample, sequenced in a study of cytotoxic CD8 clonotypes in ibrutinib-treated CLL. The protocol was immunoSEQ multiplex PCR, while the TCRdb copy is restricted to in-frame clones and leaves out a portion. The sample holds more than 200,000 clones, 70% seen once. This specimen was PBMCs, taken after 12 months of ibrutinib treatment. These receptors were obtained from a human donor with chronic lymphocytic leukemia.

This clone was recorded once. This CDR3 is CASRNSYNEQFF. The CDR3 DNA sequence: TGTGCCAGCCGGAACAGTTACAATGAGCAGTTCTTC. The J gene is TRBJ2-1, the V gene TRBV6-5, with D hard to call. V gave up 8 bases and J gave up 4 bases, with 9 bases separating them. CDR1 is MNHEY and CDR2 is SVGAGI in the germline V gene. The CDR3 spans 12 residues.

This chain uses TRBV10-3 with TRBJ2-3, with unresolved D. Germline CDR1 ENHRY, CDR2 SYGVKD. V gave up 0 bases and J gave up 6 bases, with 10 bases separating them. The CDR3 spans 14 residues. The CDR3: CAISESKGLDTQYF. CDR3 DNA: TGTGCCATCAGTGAGTCGAAGGGCCTTGATACGCAGTATTTT.

The chain couples TRBV4-2 to TRBJ1-2; TRBD1 aligns across 8 bases. CDR3 length: 15 amino acids. V lost 0 bases to trimming and J lost 5 bases; unmatched junction nucleotides: 5. From germline, CDR1 is LGHNA and CDR2 YNFKEQ. The CDR3 is CASSQDRTGGYGYTF. The CDR3 region has the DNA TGTGCCAGCAGCCAAGACAGAACAGGGGGTTATGGCTACACCTTC.

There are a few counts of this clone. At the DNA level, this CDR3 is encoded by other sequences in the same sample as well. The rearrangement uses TRBV11-3 and TRBJ2-5; D might be TRBD1 (6 bases). Germline loops: CDR1 SGHNT, CDR2 YENEEA. V lost 1 base and J lost 2, with 11 bases in between. The CDR3 has 15 residues. The CDR3 DNA sequence: TGTGCCAGCAGCTTAGGGGGTCAGGGGCAAGAGACCCAGTACTTC. Protein: CASSLGGQGQETQYF.

There are a few counts of this clone. V gene TRBV6-1 combines with J gene TRBJ1-5; a possible D gene is TRBD1 (5 bases). Trimming pared 0 bases from V and 5 bases from J, leaving 8 bases between. CDR3 length: 14 amino acids. Germline V lookup: CDR1 MNHNS, CDR2 SASEGT. CDR3 sequence: CASSEAGADQPQHF. CDR3 sequence (DNA): TGTGCCAGCAGTGAAGCAGGGGCAGATCAGCCCCAGCATTTT.